Listed here are 21 T cell receptor beta chains from one sample, sequenced in a study of blood T cell repertoires in COVID-19. Profiled with immunoSEQ multiplex PCR; TCRdb holds only in-frame clones, not every one. The profile shows about 160,000 clones, approximately 85% of them singletons. What was sequenced was peripheral blood. These receptors all come from a man older than 75 with COVID-19, enrolled during active disease.

V and J are TRBV9 and TRBJ2-5, with 11 bases fitting TRBD2. V was clipped by 4 bases and J by 5 bases; unmatched bases: 7. Germline CDR1 is SGDLS and CDR2 is YYNGEE. This CDR3 is 15 amino acids long. The CDR3 DNA reads as TGTGCCAGCAGCCCACTAGCGGGGGCGGGGGAGACCCAGTACTTC. This sequence encodes CASSPLAGAGETQYF.

This clone was detected a few times. The rearrangement uses TRBV2 and TRBJ1-2; D not resolved. Trimming took 10 bases from V and 4 from J, leaving 13 bases between them. This CDR3 comprises 12 residues. Germline loops: CDR1 SNHLY, CDR2 FYNNEI. The CDR3 DNA reads TGTGCCAACGAGCGGGTCTCCTATGGCTACACCTTC. As protein: CANERVSYGYTF.

The CDR3 here is CASSLDPGGSPLHF. CDR3 bases: TGTGCCAGCAGCTTAGACCCAGGGGGCTCACCCCTCCACTTT. The chain employs TRBV11-2 and TRBJ1-6, with TRBD1 matching over 8 bases. V was clipped by 0 bases and J by 10 bases; unmatched bases: 2. This CDR3 has 14 amino acids. Germline CDR1 and CDR2: SGHAT and FQNNGV.

This clone was seen ten or more times. The chain is built from TRBV4-3 and TRBJ2-7; 10 positions match TRBD1. V dropped 4 bases and J dropped 4; count of bases not matched to a gene: 7. CDR3 length: 15 amino acids. Germline V gene lookup returns CDR1 LGHNA and CDR2 YSLEER. CDR3 nucleotides: TGCGCCAGCAGCCTTGCCGGGACAGGGGAGTACGAGCAGTACTTC. It encodes CASSLAGTGEYEQYF.

CDR3 loop: CATSDIGQGFGQYF. The DNA for the CDR3 is TGTGCCACCAGTGATATAGGACAGGGGTTCGGGCAGTACTTC. This sequence joins TRBV24-1 and TRBJ2-7, with 9 bases lining up with TRBD1. Germline CDR1 is KGHDR and CDR2 is SFDVKD. This CDR3 has 14 amino acids. The ends lost 3 bases at V and 9 bases at J; junction bases unmatched: 8.

The chain recombines TRBV25-1 with TRBJ2-5; TRBD2 might be the D (5 bases). V shed 1 base and J shed 3 bases, with 9 bases lying between them. Germline assignment: CDR1 MGHDK and CDR2 SYGVNS. The CDR3 contains 14 residues. CDR3 amino acids: CASSESGIKETQYF. The CDR3 nucleotides are TGTGCCAGCAGTGAATCCGGGATAAAAGAGACCCAGTACTTC.

J is TRBJ1-6 and V is TRBV7-9; TRBD1 matches 10 bases. V shed 5 bases and J 8 bases; nucleotides not matched to a gene: 6. CDR1 and CDR2 (germline): SEHNR, FQNEAQ (reference sequence). CDR3 length: 15 residues. The CDR3 nucleotides read TGTGCCAGCAGCCCGGGACAGGGGACGGATTCACCCCTCCACTTT. This codes for CASSPGQGTDSPLHF.

This chain uses TRBV11-2 with TRBJ2-2; the match to TRBD1 covers 8 bases. Germline loops: CDR1 SGHAT, CDR2 FQNNGV. There are 16 residues in the CDR3. After removal of 6 bases from V and 7 bases from J, the junction contained 13 bases not matched to a gene. The CDR3 reads CASSSGRTGRFGELFF. The DNA for the CDR3 is TGTGCCAGCAGTTCCGGGCGGACAGGGAGATTCGGGGAGCTGTTTTTT.

The genes are TRBV7-6 and TRBJ2-7; TRBD1 aligns across 9 bases. Germline V gene data show CDR1 as SGHVS and CDR2 as FNYEAQ. The CDR3 runs to 15 residues. With V trimmed by 0 bases and J by 1 base, 1 base remained unmatched. CDR3: CASSLAGQGSYEQYF. The DNA of the CDR3 is TGTGCCAGCAGCTTAGCGGGACAGGGTTCCTACGAGCAGTACTTC.

This clone occurred a few times. The gene calls are TRBV18 and TRBJ1-4; TRBD1 matches 8 bases. The CDR3 has 14 residues. Germline V lookup: CDR1 KGHSH, CDR2 LQKENI. V lost 3 bases, J lost 3 bases, and 0 bases stayed unmatched. In DNA, the CDR3 is TGTGCCAGCTCACCGACAGGGGCTAATGAAAAACTGTTTTTT. This sequence encodes CASSPTGANEKLFF.

About this clone: The sample contains more than one DNA sequence encoding this CDR3. The chain combines TRBV7-2 with TRBJ1-2; D might be TRBD1 (6 bases). Germline V gene data show CDR1 as SGHTA and CDR2 as FQGNSA. The CDR3 runs 14 residues. Trimming stripped 4 bases from V and 7 bases from J, with 16 bases between. CDR3 sequence reads: CASSSGGRGTGYTF. The CDR3 DNA reads as TGTGCCAGCAGCTCGGGGGGAAGGGGGACTGGCTACACCTTC. The full variable domain, completed using reference TRBV7-2 and TRBJ1-2, is GAGVSQSPSNKVTEKGKDVELRCDPISGHTALYWYRQSLGQGLEFLIYFQGNSAPDKSGLPSDRFSAERTGGSVSTLTIQRTQQEDSAVYLCASSSGGRGTGYTFGSGTRLTVV.

The V gene is TRBV2, the J gene TRBJ2-7, with 7 bases aligning to TRBD1. Trimming at V came to 6 bases and at J to 1 base, leaving 6 bases not matched to a gene. In germline, CDR1 is SNHLY, CDR2 FYNNEI. There are 14 residues in the CDR3. CDR3 sequence: CASRGDSPSYEQYF. CDR3 nucleotide sequence: TGTGCCAGCAGGGGGGACAGCCCATCCTACGAGCAGTACTTC.

The V and J genes are TRBV24-1 and TRBJ2-3, with TRBD1 identical over 7 bases. This CDR3 has 15 residues. The J segment lost 1 base and the V segment lost 5 bases, leaving 5 bases of the junction unmatched. The V gene's germline CDR1 is KGHDR and CDR2 SFDVKD. CDR3 DNA: TGTGCCACCAGTGGGGCCGGGACAGGCACAGATACGCAGTATTTT. Encoded protein: CATSGAGTGTDTQYF.

For this clone: The sample contains more than one DNA sequence encoding this CDR3. The chain is built from TRBV7-2 and TRBJ2-7; 7 bases map to TRBD1. The germline gives CDR1 SGHTA, CDR2 FQGNSA. This CDR3 has 14 amino acids. After removal of 0 bases from V and 2 bases from J, the junction contained 1 base not matched to a gene. CDR3 loop: CASSLAGTAYEQYF. Here the CDR3 DNA reads TGTGCCAGCAGCTTAGCAGGGACAGCCTACGAGCAGTACTTC.

This chain links TRBV4-2 with TRBJ1-5, with TRBD1 matching 7 bases. The CDR3 sequence is 15 residues long. Germline CDR1 reads LGHNA; CDR2 reads YNFKEQ. Trimming took 5 bases from V and 3 from J; bases not matched to a gene: 7. The CDR3 sequence is CASSTRTGPNQPQHF. CDR3 bases: TGTGCCAGCAGCACCCGGACAGGACCCAATCAGCCCCAGCATTTT.

The V gene is TRBV5-1, the J gene TRBJ1-1; D is perhaps TRBD1 (5 bases). CDR3 length equals 14 residues. Germline assignment: CDR1 SGHRS and CDR2 YFSETQ. Trimming removed 7 bases at V and 3 bases at J, with 16 bases between. The CDR3 sequence is CASRWDSPDTEAFF. In nucleotides, the CDR3 is TGCGCCAGCCGATGGGACTCCCCGGACACTGAAGCTTTCTTT.

The V gene is TRBV5-5, the J gene TRBJ2-2, with TRBD1 identical over 10 bases. The V gene end was trimmed by 4 bases and the J gene end by 6 bases; junction bases not matched to a gene: 12. In germline, CDR1 is SGHKS, CDR2 YYEKEE (reference sequence). There are 17 residues in the CDR3. The CDR3 DNA reads as TGTGCCAGCAGCCCCACACAACTGACAGGGGGCCCCGGGGAGCTGTTTTTT. Protein: CASSPTQLTGGPGELFF.

V and J are TRBV6-5 and TRBJ2-2; D may be TRBD1 (5 bases). The CDR3 extends over 13 amino acids. The V gene lost 6 bases and the J gene lost 8 bases, with 13 bases spanning the gap. Germline loops: CDR1 MNHEY, CDR2 SVGAGI. DNA for the CDR3: TGTGCCAGCAGCTGGACATCCCCGGGGGAGCTGTTTTTT. Translation gives CASSWTSPGELFF.

The CDR3 DNA reads as TGTGCCAGCAGCTGGGGGGGAGTGAGGGATACCATATATTTT. This sequence encodes CASSWGGVRDTIYF. V usage is TRBV7-8 and J usage is TRBJ1-3, with TRBD1 as a possible D gene (5 bases). In germline, CDR1 is SGHVS, CDR2 FQNEAQ. The CDR3 length is 14 residues. V gave up 4 bases and J gave up 10 bases, with 17 bases separating them.

This chain uses TRBV5-3 with TRBJ2-2; D ambiguous. TRBV5-3 belongs to the ORF category, with a function that is uncertain. The CDR3 runs 14 residues. With 0 bases removed from V and 5 bases from J, the gap between germline ends came to 8 bases. The CDR3 DNA follows: TGTGCCAGAAGCTTGGCCTATCTAACCGGGGAGCTGTTTTTT. It codes for CARSLAYLTGELFF.

The chain combines TRBV9 with TRBJ2-3, with 13 bases matching TRBD2. There are 15 residues in the CDR3. The junction had 4 bases not matched to a gene; V was cut back by 4 bases and J by 5 bases. Germline V gene data show CDR1 as SGDLS and CDR2 as YYNGEE. In DNA, the CDR3 is TGTGCCAGCAGCCCCGGACTAGCGGGGGAAGATACGCAGTATTTT. Amino acid sequence: CASSPGLAGEDTQYF.